The clone carrying this TCR beta chain was seen more than once but under ten times. The antigen is not known. The record originates from a study of T cells after posttransplantation cyclophosphamide. The CDR3 has 15 amino acids. J gave up 7 bases and V 6 bases, and 7 bases lay outside the gene matches. CDR1 is MNHNY and CDR2 is SVGAGI in the germline V gene (reference sequence). Study outcomes and limitations: Blood and skin or GI T cell repertoires showed limited TRB overlap. Donor CD8+ memory clones often dominated recipient blood repertoires at later times. Recipient CMV seropositivity and CMV reactivation strongly tracked TRB clonality.

Methotrexate plus calcineurin inhibitor accompanied controls' myeloablative marrow transplants; sampling was 1 year later. Sequenced by immunoSEQ multiplex PCR; TCRdb stores in-frame clones only, minus some. The sample lists 15,000 to 18,000 clones, about four fifths occurring once. The chain links TRBV6-6 to TRBJ1-6; TRBD1 aligns across 9 bases. The sequence came from a male patient aged 18 to 29 who received an allogeneic stem cell transplant from a related donor, was CMV-positive, and had no GVHD. Some T cells here may be from the graft donor. This specimen consisted of PBMCs, obtained approximately 370 days after allogeneic stem cell transplant with calcineurin inhibitor and methotrexate. The CDR3 here is CASRTGGFGNSPLHF. The CDR3 DNA reads TGTGCCAGCAGAACAGGGGGCTTCGGGAATTCACCCCTCCACTTT.